Sequencing of this T cell receptor (beta chain) was carried out in a study of blood T cell repertoires in COVID-19. Study summary: Whether acute or convalescent, the COVID-19 samples came from the United States, Italy and Spain. The analysed material was cDNA or gDNA that came from T cells, B-cell-depleted T cells, or PBMCs.

CDR1 is SQVTM, CDR2 ANQGSEA, per germline. The CDR3 has 13 residues. V lost 4 bases and J 0 bases, leaving 6 bases between the germline ends. Authors' processing steps: Researchers report that nucleated cell counts were estimated from reference gene primer amplification. Produced via immunoSEQ multiplex PCR; TCRdb's table is partial and in-frame only. V, J and clone size are those of that table, while D and trimming were read from the DNA. The table has 100,000 to 150,000 clones, 80% to 85% seen once. The V and J genes are TRBV29-1 and TRBJ2-2; maybe TRBD1 (6 bases). This clonotype was sampled from a man aged 55-75 years with acute or convalescent COVID-19. Source material: peripheral blood. CDR3 amino acids: CSVGQANTGELFF. The DNA of the CDR3 is TGCAGCGTTGGACAGGCGAACACCGGGGAGCTGTTTTTT.